The sequence of this T cell receptor (beta chain) was determined in a study of cytomegalovirus exposure and HLA in healthy donors. V dropped 3 bases and J dropped 4; count of bases not matched to a gene: 5. CDR3 length: 15 amino acids. Per germline, CDR1 KGHSH and CDR2 LQKENI. Researchers ran the PCR with 60 Vbeta and 13 Jbeta primers. The assay was immunoSEQ multiplex PCR, and TCRdb's table has in-frame clones only and misses some. The profile shows 130,000 to 150,000 clones, around three quarters of them singletons. Sequenced material: PBMCs. The receptor was derived from a man aged 40-50 years in good health and CMV-seropositive. V and J are TRBV18 and TRBJ2-3; 9 nucleotides align to TRBD2. The CDR3 here is CASSPLAGGADTQYF. The CDR3 DNA reads as TGTGCCAGCTCACCTCTCGCGGGAGGGGCAGATACGCAGTATTTT. Combining the CDR3 with reference TRBV18 and TRBJ2-3 gives the whole variable domain NAGVMQNPRHLVRRRGQEARLRCSPMKGHSHVYWYRQLPEEGLKFMVYLQKENIIDESGMPKERFSAEFPKEGPSILRIQQVVRGDSAAYFCASSPLAGGADTQYFGPGTRLTVL.